The entry that follows covers one T cell receptor (beta chain) sequence. The table lists this clonotype with many counts. The antigen this receptor binds is unknown. No base quality information exists; no much larger clone differs at one position. This entry is derived from a study of T cell repertoires in breast cancer (dated by TCRdb to about 2016). A note on the overall study: Samples profiled in the study came from tumors, lymph nodes and peripheral blood lymphocytes of breast cancer patients, along with peripheral blood from healthy control donors. Most of the roughly 23 patient tumors analyzed for shared TCRs were ER+/PR+. On average, sequencing produced roughly 500,000 sequences per sample, which came to 9 to 10 reads per input cell. After being minced and digested with Liberase and DNase, tumors and tumor-involved lymph nodes were passed through 70-um and 40-um filters. Tumor-free lymph nodes were processed without enzymatic digestion, and blood samples were separated by Ficoll. The controls were nine healthy donors whose age range was similar to that of the patients. Given the low mutational burden of breast cancer and the rarity of common mutations in breast cancer, it was reasoned that TCRs shared between breast cancer patients would target shared antigens. What the work shows at the level of the full study, not this receptor alone: Fewer than 20 TCR pairs were shared across seven or more patient tumors and were rarely found in control blood, which suggested possible tumor specificity. Emulsion RT-PCR was considered qualitative rather than quantitative, because transcript abundance and primer differences skewed the recovery of clones. Discarding singleton TCRs and sampling only part of each tumor may have missed genuine antitumor clones. Shared TCRs were encoded by various nucleotide sequences, which suggests selection and expansion based on antigen. Compared with tumor-free nodes, tumor-involved sentinel lymph nodes shared about fourfold more TCRs with matched tumor repertoires (about 8.3% versus 1.9%). TRBV7 predominated among shared TCRs, which may reflect tumor recognition or a mispriming bias from eight TRBV7 primers.

Libraries were made using emulsion pairing. Unpaired genes were suppressed in a second nested PCR with blocking oligos, after which Illumina adaptors and barcodes were added in a third nested PCR. Each master mix for emulsion RT-PCR held 5,000-250,000 T cells along with C-region, Stepout and V-region primers. Emulsions were generated with the Micellula Emulsion and Purification Kit, and RT-PCR used Qiagen OneStep RT-PCR reagents. Pooled libraries were sequenced on an Illumina MiSeq with paired-end 2 x 250 reads. Per the authors' processing: Read pairs were joined in Galaxy and clipped at the engineered overlap into separate alpha and beta files; unclipped reads were discarded. Alpha-beta pairs were assigned with CompleteTCR, a MiTCR-based pipeline that links chains sharing read cluster identifiers using an R script. TCR sequences that were observed only once, representing about 1-3.4%, were removed as potential sequencing errors. TCRdb reran the public reads through fastp at Q25 and MiXCR, keeping productive beta chains. Here each entry gathers all rows of one CDR3 protein and keeps the most common genes and DNA. What appears here as the V and J calls and clone size reflects TCRdb's work, not the paper's. For this sample the table gives approximately 40,000 distinct CDR3 sequences, of which 45% were detected only once. Clones ranked in the top ten supply around three fifths of the sample.

The study used an expanded emulsion RT-PCR method with primers for all TCR V genes to analyze paired alpha-beta TCRs of CD8+ T cells. CD8+ T cells were isolated with a CD8 positive selection kit and were then incubated overnight in around 9.2 IU/mL IL-2 prior to emulsion RT-PCR. The CDR3 runs 14 residues from the cysteine to the phenylalanine. Of all the DNA, just the CDR3 is kept, 42 bases in frame from base 1. Relative to germline, V is 1 base shorter and J is 9 bases shorter, with 15 bases between their ends. CDR1 and CDR2 were assigned from the germline V gene as SGHTA and FQGNSA. This clonotype originated in a pool of human donors with breast cancer or a healthy control (not recorded which). The sample comprised CD8+ T cells. The chain links TRBV7-2 with TRBJ2-5; the D region is possibly TRBD1 or TRBD2, each matching across 5 bases. Here is the DNA: TGTGCCAGCAGCTTAGTAGAGGGCGTGGGGGCCCAGTACTTC. Translated, this is CASSLVEGVGAQYF.